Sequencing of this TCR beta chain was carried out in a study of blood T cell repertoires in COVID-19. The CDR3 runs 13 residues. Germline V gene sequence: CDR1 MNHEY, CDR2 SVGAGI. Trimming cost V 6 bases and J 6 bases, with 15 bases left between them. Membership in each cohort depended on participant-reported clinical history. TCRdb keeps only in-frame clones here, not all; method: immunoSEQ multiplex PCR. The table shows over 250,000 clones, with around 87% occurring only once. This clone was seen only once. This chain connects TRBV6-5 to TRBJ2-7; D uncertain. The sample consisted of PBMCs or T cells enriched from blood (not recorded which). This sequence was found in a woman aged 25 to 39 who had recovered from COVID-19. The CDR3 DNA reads TGTGCCAGCAGCCCACGGGTCTCCGGCGAGCAGTACTTC. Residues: CASSPRVSGEQYF.